The 26 T cell receptor beta chains below come from one sample, sequenced in a study of T-cell reconstitution after alpha-beta-depleted transplantation in children. During its preparation, the TCRbeta library received unique molecular identifiers. TCRdb re-called the PCR reads through MiXCR, storing one row per CDR3 protein. Found here are around 200,000 distinct CDR3 sequences, approximately 19% of them singletons; the top ten hold just under 45%. The input for sequencing was PBMCs, mostly from graft donor cells, taken 360 days after TCRalphabeta/CD19-depleted stem cell transplant. These receptors were taken from a male patient aged 2 to 9 who had a stem cell transplant for acute lymphoblastic leukemia, so the T cells may come from the graft donor.

The chain links TRBV10-3 to TRBJ2-5; no clear D gene. Between the trimmed V and J ends, which lost 5 bases and 5 bases, there was a span of 6 bases. Germline CDR1 ENHRY, CDR2 SYGVKD. This CDR3 is 11 amino acids long. As DNA, the CDR3 is TGTGCCATCAGTCGAGACGAGACCCAGTACTTC. This gives the protein CAISRDETQYF.

The chain is built from TRBV27 and TRBJ2-3; no clear D. This CDR3 has 16 residues. The V and J ends lost 3 bases and 0 bases respectively, with 13 bases between them. Germline-derived CDR1 and CDR2 are MNHEY and SMNVEV (reference sequence). Written as DNA, the CDR3 is TGTGCCAGCAGTTTGGACGGTCTGCTTAGCACAGATACGCAGTATTTT. The encoded protein is CASSLDGLLSTDTQYF.

This clonotype was picked up a small number of times. The rearrangement links TRBV5-1 to TRBJ2-7; the D gene is possibly TRBD1 (6 bases). The CDR3 extends over 14 amino acids. Deletions cut 5 bases from V and 0 bases from J, with 12 bases between. From germline, CDR1 is SGHRS and CDR2 YFSETQ. This CDR3 is CASRGTFSSYEQYF. DNA for the CDR3: TGCGCCAGCAGGGGGACATTCAGCTCCTACGAGCAGTACTTC.

The chain is built from TRBV7-8 and TRBJ2-5; D unclear. This CDR3 has 12 amino acids. Germline-derived CDR1 and CDR2 are SGHVS and FQNEAQ. V gave up 2 bases and J gave up 5 bases, with 6 bases separating them. The CDR3 loop reads CASSLTLETQYF. The CDR3 nucleotides are TGTGCCAGCAGCTTAACTCTGGAGACCCAGTACTTC.

The chain couples TRBV12-3 or TRBV12-4 to TRBJ1-1; the D is unclear. The CDR3 runs to 15 residues. Trimming pared 1 base from V and 3 bases from J, leaving 12 bases between. The CDR3 sequence is CASSLVGNGDTEAFF. Here the CDR3 DNA reads TGTGCCAGCAGTTTAGTTGGGAACGGGGACACTGAAGCTTTCTTT.

This clonotype showed up just a few times. This sequence joins TRBV10-3 and TRBJ2-7, with a tentative D call TRBD1 (6 bases). The V end was cut by 3 bases, the J end by 2 bases, with 14 bases between. Germline values: CDR1 ENHRY, CDR2 SYGVKD. This CDR3 spans 15 amino acids. The CDR3 sequence: CAISEEQGTPYEQYF. The CDR3 bases are TGTGCCATCAGTGAAGAACAGGGTACCCCCTACGAGCAGTACTTC.

This clonotype occurred many times. The V and J genes are TRBV10-3 and TRBJ2-2; D call uncertain. Germline V gene sequence: CDR1 ENHRY, CDR2 SYGVKD. V shed 0 bases and J shed 3 bases, with 14 bases lying between them. The CDR3 totals 17 residues. The CDR3 DNA reads TGTGCCATCAGTGAGTCGAAATCGGACGCCCACACCGGGGAGCTGTTTTTT. Translated, it gives CAISESKSDAHTGELFF.

The gene calls are TRBV5-6 and TRBJ2-1; D ambiguous. CDR3 length: 11 amino acids. Germline CDR1 and CDR2: SGHDT and YYEEEE. Trimming took 5 bases from V and 6 from J, leaving 6 bases between them. This chain's CDR3 is CASRRVNEQFF. The DNA for the CDR3 is TGTGCCAGCAGAAGGGTCAATGAGCAGTTCTTC. Complete variable domain (other parts from reference TRBV5-6 and TRBJ2-1): DAGVTQSPTHLIKTRGQQVTLRCSPKSGHDTVSWYQQALGQGPQFIFQYYEEEERQRGNFPDRFSGHQFPNYSSELNVNALLLGDSALYLCASRRVNEQFFGPGTRLTVL.

This clonotype was seen only a few times. This rearrangement joins TRBV9 to TRBJ2-7, with TRBD1 identical over 7 bases. The CDR3 has 15 amino acids. The germline CDR1 and CDR2 sequences are SGDLS and YYNGEE. Trimming removed 0 bases from V and 2 bases from J; junction bases left unmatched: 5. The CDR3 is CASSVGFQGAYEQYF. As DNA, the CDR3 is TGTGCCAGCAGCGTAGGTTTTCAGGGGGCCTACGAGCAGTACTTC.

The CDR3 loop is CASSSDGTDTQYF. In nucleotides, the CDR3 is TGCGCCAGCAGCTCGGACGGCACAGATACGCAGTATTTT. The chain employs TRBV5-1 and TRBJ2-3; D not certain. This CDR3 region has 13 residues. V shed 3 bases and J shed 1 base, with 6 bases lying between them. Per the germline V gene, CDR1 is SGHRS and CDR2 is YFSETQ. The full variable domain, its missing parts supplied by reference TRBV5-1 and TRBJ2-3, is KAGVTQTPRYLIKTRGQQVTLSCSPISGHRSVSWYQQTPGQGLQFLFEYFSETQRNKGNFPGRFSGRQFSNSRSEMNVSTLELGDSALYLCASSSDGTDTQYFGPGTRLTVL.

This clonotype was recorded a few times. The V and J genes are TRBV12-3 or TRBV12-4 and TRBJ1-2, with D maybe TRBD1 (5 bases). This CDR3 contains 15 residues. The V and J ends lost 8 bases and 2 bases respectively, with 18 bases between them. The CDR3 DNA follows: TGTGCCAGCTCACAATCGACAGCCAGAAACTATGGCTACACCTTC. It yields the protein CASSQSTARNYGYTF.

In this sample, this clonotype turned up many times. The chain combines TRBV29-1 with TRBJ2-1, with 8 bases identical to TRBD1. V lost 6 bases, J lost 12 bases, and 16 bases stayed unmatched. The CDR3 has 14 amino acids. Looked up from germline, CDR1 is SQVTM and CDR2 is ANQGSEA. In DNA form, the CDR3 reads TGCAGCGTCTACTCAACCCACAGGGGGTCGGGGCAGTTCTTC. Translation: CSVYSTHRGSGQFF.

This clonotype came up a few times. The V call is TRBV11-2, the J call TRBJ2-7; 7 bases line up with TRBD2. Germline V gives CDR1 SGHAT, CDR2 FQNNGV. The CDR3 is made up of 18 amino acids. With 5 bases clipped from V and 0 bases from J, the junction kept 16 bases outside the gene matches. The CDR3 sequence: CASSAPMPAGLDSYEQYF. In nucleotides, the CDR3 is TGTGCCAGCAGCGCCCCAATGCCGGCCGGACTAGACTCCTACGAGCAGTACTTC.

The table lists this clonotype with a few counts. CDR3 region: CASSLPGAWNQPQHF. The CDR3 bases are TGTGCCAGCAGTTTACCCGGGGCATGGAATCAGCCCCAGCATTTT. The chain carries TRBV12-3 or TRBV12-4 and TRBJ1-5; perhaps TRBD1 as D (5 bases). V lost 2 bases and J lost 4, with 12 bases in between. The length of the CDR3 is 15 residues.

In this sample, this clonotype turned up many times. The CDR3 reads CASSGYAGRSYREQYF. In DNA, the CDR3 is TGTGCCAGCAGCGGATACGCCGGAAGGTCTTACCGGGAGCAGTACTTC. The genes are TRBV7-2 and TRBJ2-7; D not resolved. The length of the CDR3 is 16 residues. Germline V gives CDR1 SGHTA, CDR2 FQGNSA. With 5 bases removed from V and 7 bases from J, the gap between germline ends came to 24 bases.

This clonotype was seen a few times. The chain joins TRBV10-3 to TRBJ2-2; unclear D gene. This CDR3 is built from 17 residues. Germline V CDR1 and CDR2: ENHRY, SYGVKD. The ends were cut back, 5 bases at V and 0 bases at J, with 16 bases in the middle. The CDR3 loop is CAISPYSSRTNTGELFF. Here the CDR3 DNA reads TGTGCCATCAGTCCTTATTCATCACGGACGAACACCGGGGAGCTGTTTTTT.

The chain carries TRBV6-2 or TRBV6-3 and TRBJ2-4, with 8 bases that match TRBD1. The CDR3 length is 16 residues. V lost 0 bases and J lost 5; bases outside the gene matches: 6. CDR1 and CDR2 from the germline V gene are MNHEY and SVGEGT. The CDR3 DNA follows: TGTGCCAGCAGTTACTCTTTGGACAGGGCCGAAAACATTCAGTACTTC. Translated, it gives CASSYSLDRAENIQYF.

This clonotype was picked up a small number of times. J is TRBJ2-5 and V is TRBV5-1; D not resolved. Germline lookup yields CDR1 SGHRS and CDR2 YFSETQ. The CDR3 totals 13 residues. V lost 0 bases to trimming and J lost 3 bases, with 6 bases between them. CDR3 region: CASSLAWEETQYF. The DNA of the CDR3 is TGCGCCAGCAGCTTGGCTTGGGAAGAGACCCAGTACTTC.

In this sample, this clonotype turned up a few times. The V gene is TRBV9, the J gene TRBJ2-1, with TRBD2 as a possible D gene (6 bases). The CDR3 contains 10 residues. Per germline, CDR1 SGDLS and CDR2 YYNGEE. Trimming removed 7 bases at V and 8 bases at J, with 7 bases between. In DNA, the CDR3 is TGTGCCAGCGGGGAGGATGAGCAGTTCTTC. This gives the protein CASGEDEQFF.

The chain recombines TRBV10-3 with TRBJ2-7, with D unclear. This CDR3 contains 12 residues. The V end lost 7 bases, the J end lost 4 bases, and 11 bases lay between the germline ends. The germline V gene encodes CDR1 ENHRY and CDR2 SYGVKD. CDR3 protein: CAITGGGYEQYF. DNA of the CDR3: TGTGCCATCACCGGCGGCGGTTACGAGCAGTACTTC.

This clonotype was counted only a few times. The rearrangement uses TRBV7-9 and TRBJ2-2; 10 bases align to TRBD1. J lost 5 bases, V lost 0 bases, and 6 bases had no gene match. The V gene's germline CDR1 is SEHNR and CDR2 FQNEAQ (reference sequence). CDR3 size: 17 residues. The CDR3 DNA reads as TGTGCCAGCAGCTTAGCCTCCGGGACAGGGGAAACCGGGGAGCTGTTTTTT. Translated: CASSLASGTGETGELFF.

The chain uses TRBV27 and TRBJ1-5; 9 nucleotides align to TRBD1. The CDR3 is 15 amino acids. Germline V CDR1 and CDR2: MNHEY, SMNVEV (reference sequence). Trimming at V came to 5 bases and at J to 5 bases, leaving 7 bases not matched to a gene. The CDR3 loop reads CASSPWTGVHQPQHF. For the CDR3, the DNA is TGTGCCAGCAGTCCGTGGACAGGGGTCCATCAGCCCCAGCATTTT.

This clonotype was seen a handful of times. CDR3 in DNA: TGCGCCAGCAAAACCTCGGGACAGAGAGATACGCAGTATTTT. Its protein product is CASKTSGQRDTQYF. V is TRBV5-1 and J is TRBJ2-3; 7 nucleotides match TRBD1. Germline assignment: CDR1 SGHRS and CDR2 YFSETQ. This CDR3 comprises 14 residues. Trimming at V came to 6 bases and at J to 5 bases, leaving 9 bases not matched to a gene. Looking up the rest from reference TRBV5-1 and TRBJ2-3 gives the full variable domain: KAGVTQTPRYLIKTRGQQVTLSCSPISGHRSVSWYQQTPGQGLQFLFEYFSETQRNKGNFPGRFSGRQFSNSRSEMNVSTLELGDSALYLCASKTSGQRDTQYFGPGTRLTVL.

This clonotype was picked up a small number of times. This chain connects TRBV29-1 to TRBJ1-1, with D possibly being TRBD1 (5 bases). Germline V gene lookup returns CDR1 SQVTM and CDR2 ANQGSEA. V was cut by 4 bases and J by 8 bases, with 14 bases left in between. The length of the CDR3 is 12 residues. Written as DNA, the CDR3 is TGCAGCGTTGGGGCCTGGGGCCAGGAAGCTTTCTTT. It yields the protein CSVGAWGQEAFF.

The V gene is TRBV6-2 or TRBV6-3, the J gene TRBJ2-2; D possibly corresponds to TRBD1 (5 bases). Germline CDR1 reads MNHEY; CDR2 reads SVGEGT. CDR3 size: 14 residues. The V end was cut by 6 bases, the J end by 9 bases, with 17 bases between. The CDR3 spells CASSEQDPSRELFF. The CDR3 coding sequence is TGTGCCAGCAGCGAACAGGACCCGTCCCGGGAGCTGTTTTTT.

V usage is TRBV10-2 and J usage is TRBJ2-7; 8 bases fit TRBD2. The CDR3 spans 16 residues. Trimming cost V 2 bases and J 6 bases; bases outside gene matches: 12. The germline gives CDR1 WSHSY, CDR2 SAAADI. The CDR3: CASSEPLVGLAGEQYF. For the CDR3, the DNA is TGCGCCAGCAGTGAGCCATTAGTGGGGCTAGCGGGCGAGCAGTACTTC.